The source of this TCR beta chain is a study of T cells expressing NK-cell markers. TCRdb re-called the 5' RACE reads and gives one entry per CDR3 protein, without DNA. There are tens of thousands of distinct CDR3 sequences in the sample, with about 60% held by the top ten. The TCR comes from a woman between 18 and 70 years old in good health. Source material: blood T cells: a sorted CD56 or NKG2C T cell subset, CD4+ or CD8+ T cells, or bulk PBMC T cells (not recorded which).

CDR3 sequence: CSVEDRGDTQYF. V is TRBV29-1 and J is TRBJ2-3. The length of the CDR3 is 12 residues. Germline lookup yields CDR1 SQVTM and CDR2 ANQGSEA.